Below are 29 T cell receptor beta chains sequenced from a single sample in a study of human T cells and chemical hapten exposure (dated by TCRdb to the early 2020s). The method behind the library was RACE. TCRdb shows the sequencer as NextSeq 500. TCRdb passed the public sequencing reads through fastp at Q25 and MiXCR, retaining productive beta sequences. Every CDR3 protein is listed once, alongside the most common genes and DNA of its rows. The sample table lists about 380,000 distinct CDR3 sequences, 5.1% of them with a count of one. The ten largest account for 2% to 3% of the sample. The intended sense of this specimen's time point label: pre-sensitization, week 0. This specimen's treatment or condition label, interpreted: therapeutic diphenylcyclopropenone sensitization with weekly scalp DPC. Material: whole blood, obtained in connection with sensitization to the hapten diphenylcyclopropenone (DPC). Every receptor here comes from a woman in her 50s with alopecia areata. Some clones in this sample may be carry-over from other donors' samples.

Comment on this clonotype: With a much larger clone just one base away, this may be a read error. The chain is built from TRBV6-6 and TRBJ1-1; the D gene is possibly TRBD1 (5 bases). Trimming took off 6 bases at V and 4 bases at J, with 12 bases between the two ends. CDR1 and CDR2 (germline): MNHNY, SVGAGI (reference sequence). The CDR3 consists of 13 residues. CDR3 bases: TGTGCCAGCAGGGGCAGGGATGGCACTGAAGCTTTCTTT. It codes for CASRGRDGTEAFF.

As DNA, the CDR3 is TGTGCCAGCAGCTTGAACAGGGGGTACACTGAAGCTTTCTTT. Encoded protein: CASSLNRGYTEAFF. V is TRBV5-5 and J is TRBJ1-1; TRBD1 aligns across 8 bases. The CDR3 totals 14 residues. Germline V CDR1 and CDR2: SGHKS, YYEKEE (reference sequence). Trimming at V came to 1 base and at J to 3 bases, leaving 2 bases not matched to a gene.

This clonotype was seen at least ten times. The CDR3 loop reads CSVEKWGAQDYTF. The CDR3 DNA sequence: TGCAGCGTTGAAAAATGGGGGGCGCAGGACTACACCTTC. The rearrangement joins TRBV29-1 to TRBJ1-2, with D tentatively TRBD1 (6 bases). V was trimmed by 2 bases and J by 10 bases, leaving 17 bases between them. The CDR3 has 13 amino acids. Germline V gives CDR1 SQVTM, CDR2 ANQGSEA.

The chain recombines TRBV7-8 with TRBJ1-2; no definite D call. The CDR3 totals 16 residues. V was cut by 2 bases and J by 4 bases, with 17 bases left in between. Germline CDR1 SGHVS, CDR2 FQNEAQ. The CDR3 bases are TGTGCCAGCAGCTTACACCCCCGTTATCCTAGCTATGGCTACACCTTC. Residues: CASSLHPRYPSYGYTF.

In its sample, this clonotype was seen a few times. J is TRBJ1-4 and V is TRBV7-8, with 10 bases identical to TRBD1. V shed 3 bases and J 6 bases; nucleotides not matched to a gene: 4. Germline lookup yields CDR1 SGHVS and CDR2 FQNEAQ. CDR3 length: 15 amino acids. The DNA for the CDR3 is TGTGCCAGCAGCTTTCGGGACAGGGGATATGAAAAACTGTTTTTT. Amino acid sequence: CASSFRDRGYEKLFF.

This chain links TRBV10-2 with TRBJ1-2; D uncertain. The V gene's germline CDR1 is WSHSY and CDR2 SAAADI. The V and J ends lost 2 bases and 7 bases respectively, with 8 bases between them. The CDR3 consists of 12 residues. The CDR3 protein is CASSERGSGYTF. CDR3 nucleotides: TGCGCCAGCAGTGAGCGAGGTAGTGGCTACACCTTC.

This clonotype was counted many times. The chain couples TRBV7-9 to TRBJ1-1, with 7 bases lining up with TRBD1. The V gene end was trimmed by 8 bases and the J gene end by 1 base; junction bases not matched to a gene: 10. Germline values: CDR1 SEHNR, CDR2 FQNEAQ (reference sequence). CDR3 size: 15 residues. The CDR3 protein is CASGDNRGRNTEAFF. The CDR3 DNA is TGTGCCAGCGGAGACAACAGGGGAAGGAACACTGAAGCTTTCTTT.

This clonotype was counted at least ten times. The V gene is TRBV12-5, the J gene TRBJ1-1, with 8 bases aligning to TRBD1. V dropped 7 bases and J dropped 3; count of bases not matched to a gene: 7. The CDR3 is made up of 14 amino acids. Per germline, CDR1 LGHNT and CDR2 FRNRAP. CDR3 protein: CASATDRAYTEAFF. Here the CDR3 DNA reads TGTGCTAGTGCCACGGACAGGGCGTACACTGAAGCTTTCTTT.

The CDR3 DNA is TGTGCCAGCAGCTCCCTGACAGGGCCGTCGGGGACCCAGTACTTC. Protein: CASSSLTGPSGTQYF. The chain couples TRBV7-8 to TRBJ2-5; 7 nucleotides align to TRBD1. Germline loops: CDR1 SGHVS, CDR2 FQNEAQ. The V and J ends lost 4 bases and 7 bases, in that order; junction bases with no gene match: 12. The CDR3 sequence is 15 residues long.

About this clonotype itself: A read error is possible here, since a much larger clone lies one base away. This CDR3 reads CASSQTAVETQYF. The CDR3 bases are TGTGCCAGCAGCCAGACAGCCGTAGAGACCCAGTACTTC. The V call is TRBV11-2, the J call TRBJ2-5; maybe TRBD1 (5 bases). CDR3 length: 13 residues. Trimming removed 5 bases at V and 4 bases at J, with 11 bases between. Germline V gene sequence: CDR1 SGHAT, CDR2 FQNNGV.

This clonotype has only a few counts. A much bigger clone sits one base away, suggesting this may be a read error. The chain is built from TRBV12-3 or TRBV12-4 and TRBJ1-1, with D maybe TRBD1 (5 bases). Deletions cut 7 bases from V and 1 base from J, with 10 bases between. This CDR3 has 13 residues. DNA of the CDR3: TGTGCCAGCACCGGGACCTGGAACACTGAAGCTTTCTTT. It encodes CASTGTWNTEAFF.

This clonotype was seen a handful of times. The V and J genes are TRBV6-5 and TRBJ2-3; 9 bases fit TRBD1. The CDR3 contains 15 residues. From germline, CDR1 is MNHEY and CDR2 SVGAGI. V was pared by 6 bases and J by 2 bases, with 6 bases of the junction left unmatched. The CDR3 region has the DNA TGTGCCAGCAGGCAACAGGGGGCGGTCACAGATACGCAGTATTTT. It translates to CASRQQGAVTDTQYF.

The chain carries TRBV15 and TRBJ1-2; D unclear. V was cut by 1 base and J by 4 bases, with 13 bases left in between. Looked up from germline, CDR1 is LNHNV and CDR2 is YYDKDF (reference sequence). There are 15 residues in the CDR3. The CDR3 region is CATSRVQAEAYGYTF. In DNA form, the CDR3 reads TGTGCCACCAGCAGAGTGCAGGCGGAGGCCTATGGCTACACCTTC.

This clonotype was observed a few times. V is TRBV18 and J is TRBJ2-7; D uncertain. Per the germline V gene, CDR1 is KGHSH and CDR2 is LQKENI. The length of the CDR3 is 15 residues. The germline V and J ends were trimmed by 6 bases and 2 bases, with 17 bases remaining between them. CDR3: CASSPGPAAAYEQYF. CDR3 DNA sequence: TGTGCCAGCTCCCCGGGTCCGGCAGCAGCCTACGAGCAGTACTTC. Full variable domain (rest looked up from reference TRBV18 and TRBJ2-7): NAGVMQNPRHLVRRRGQEARLRCSPMKGHSHVYWYRQLPEEGLKFMVYLQKENIIDESGMPKERFSAEFPKEGPSILRIQQVVRGDSAAYFCASSPGPAAAYEQYFGPGTRLTVT.

DNA for the CDR3: TGTGCCAGCAGCCAATCCACCAACACTGAAGCTTTCTTT. Protein sequence: CASSQSTNTEAFF. The gene calls are TRBV3-1 and TRBJ1-1; no definite D call. Per germline, CDR1 LGHDT and CDR2 YNNKEL (reference sequence). CDR3 length: 13 residues. Trimming left V 2 bases short and J 2 bases short, with 6 bases between.

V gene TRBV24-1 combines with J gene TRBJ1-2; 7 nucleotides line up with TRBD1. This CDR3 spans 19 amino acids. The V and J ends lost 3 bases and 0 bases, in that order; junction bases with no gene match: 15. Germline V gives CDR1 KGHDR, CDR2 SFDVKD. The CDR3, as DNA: TGTGCCACCAGTGATAAAGTACGGGACAGTATAACCTCTAACTATGGCTACACCTTC. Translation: CATSDKVRDSITSNYGYTF.

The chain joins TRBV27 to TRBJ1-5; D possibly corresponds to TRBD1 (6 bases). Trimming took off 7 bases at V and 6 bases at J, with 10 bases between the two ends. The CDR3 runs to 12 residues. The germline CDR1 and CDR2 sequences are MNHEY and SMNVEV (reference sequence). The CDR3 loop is CASKTGIQPQHF. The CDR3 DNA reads TGTGCCAGCAAAACAGGGATTCAGCCCCAGCATTTT.

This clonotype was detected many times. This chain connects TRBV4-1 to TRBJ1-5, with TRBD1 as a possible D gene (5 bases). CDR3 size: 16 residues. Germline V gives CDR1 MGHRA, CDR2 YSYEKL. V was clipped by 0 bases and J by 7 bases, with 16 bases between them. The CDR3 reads CASSQDLGRELQPQHF. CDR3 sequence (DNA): TGCGCCAGCAGCCAAGATCTGGGCAGGGAGTTGCAGCCCCAGCATTTT.

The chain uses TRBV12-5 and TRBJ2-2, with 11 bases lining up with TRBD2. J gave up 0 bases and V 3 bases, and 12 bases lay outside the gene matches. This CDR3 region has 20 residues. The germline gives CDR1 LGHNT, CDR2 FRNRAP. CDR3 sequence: CASGFLPGTSGMTNTGELFF. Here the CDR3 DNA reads TGTGCTAGTGGTTTCCTACCTGGGACTAGCGGCATGACGAACACCGGGGAGCTGTTTTTT.

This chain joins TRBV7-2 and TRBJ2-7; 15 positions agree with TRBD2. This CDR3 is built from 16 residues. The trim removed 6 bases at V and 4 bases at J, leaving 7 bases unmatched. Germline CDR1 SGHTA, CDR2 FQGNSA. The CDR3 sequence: CASSYGTSGRRYEQYF. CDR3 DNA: TGTGCCAGCAGTTATGGGACTAGCGGGAGGAGGTACGAGCAGTACTTC.

DNA of the CDR3: TGTGCCAGCAGTGTACCGGGACAGGCCTACGAGCAGTACTTC. This encodes CASSVPGQAYEQYF. The chain employs TRBV6-1 and TRBJ2-7, with 8 nucleotides matching TRBD1. Germline CDR1 and CDR2: MNHNS and SASEGT. The V and J ends lost 4 bases and 2 bases, in that order; junction bases with no gene match: 4. The CDR3 loop spans 14 amino acids.

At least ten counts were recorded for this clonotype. The CDR3 here is CSAESGSKPDTQYF. The CDR3 nucleotides are TGCAGCGCTGAGTCCGGGTCTAAACCAGATACGCAGTATTTT. The chain recombines TRBV29-1 with TRBJ2-3; D uncertain. Germline lookup yields CDR1 SQVTM and CDR2 ANQGSEA. The V gene lost 7 bases and the J gene lost 4 bases, with 18 bases spanning the gap. The CDR3 has 14 amino acids.

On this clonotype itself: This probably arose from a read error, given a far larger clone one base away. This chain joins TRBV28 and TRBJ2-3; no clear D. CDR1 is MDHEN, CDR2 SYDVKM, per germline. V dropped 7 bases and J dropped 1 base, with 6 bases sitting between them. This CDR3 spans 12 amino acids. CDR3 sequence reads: CASNIRTDTQYF. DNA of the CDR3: TGTGCCAGCAACATCCGCACAGATACGCAGTATTTT.

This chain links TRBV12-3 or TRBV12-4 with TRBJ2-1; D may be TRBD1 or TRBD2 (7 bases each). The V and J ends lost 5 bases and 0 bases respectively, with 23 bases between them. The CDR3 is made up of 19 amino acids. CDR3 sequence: CASSPGGSGPFSSYNEQFF. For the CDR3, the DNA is TGTGCCAGCAGTCCAGGGGGTAGCGGGCCCTTCAGCTCCTACAATGAGCAGTTCTTC.

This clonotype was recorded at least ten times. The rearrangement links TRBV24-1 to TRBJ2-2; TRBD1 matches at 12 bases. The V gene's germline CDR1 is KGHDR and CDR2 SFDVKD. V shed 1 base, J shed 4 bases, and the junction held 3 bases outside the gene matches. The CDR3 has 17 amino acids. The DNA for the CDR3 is TGTGCCACCAGTGATTTCCGGGACAGGGGGCTCACCGGGGAGCTGTTTTTT. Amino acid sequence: CATSDFRDRGLTGELFF.

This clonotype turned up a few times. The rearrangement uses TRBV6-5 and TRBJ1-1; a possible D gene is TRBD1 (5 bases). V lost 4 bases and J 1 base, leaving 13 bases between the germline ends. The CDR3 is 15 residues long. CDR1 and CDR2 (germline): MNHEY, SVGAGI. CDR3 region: CASSSRATGNTEAFF. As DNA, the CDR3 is TGTGCCAGCAGTTCCCGGGCCACAGGGAACACTGAAGCTTTCTTT.

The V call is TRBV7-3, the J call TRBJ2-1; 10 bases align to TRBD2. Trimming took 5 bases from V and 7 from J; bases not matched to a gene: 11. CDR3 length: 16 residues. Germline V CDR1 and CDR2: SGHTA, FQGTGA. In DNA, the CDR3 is TGTGCCAGCAGCCCCCAGACTAGCGGGTCTTTTAATGAGCAGTTCTTC. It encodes CASSPQTSGSFNEQFF.

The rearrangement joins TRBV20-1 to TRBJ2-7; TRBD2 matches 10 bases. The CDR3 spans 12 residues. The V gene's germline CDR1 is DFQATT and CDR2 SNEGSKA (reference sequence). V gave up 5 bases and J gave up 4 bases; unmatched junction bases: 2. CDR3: CSASLAGYEQYF. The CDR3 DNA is TGCAGTGCTTCACTAGCGGGATACGAGCAGTACTTC.

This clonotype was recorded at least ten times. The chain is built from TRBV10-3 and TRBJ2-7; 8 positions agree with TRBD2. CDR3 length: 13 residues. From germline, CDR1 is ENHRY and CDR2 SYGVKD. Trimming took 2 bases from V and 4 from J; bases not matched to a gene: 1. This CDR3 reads CAISETSGYEQYF. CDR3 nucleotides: TGTGCCATCAGTGAGACTAGCGGTTACGAGCAGTACTTC.